A selection of T cell receptor beta chains follows, all from one sample in a study of shared clonotypes between healthy human individuals. TCRdb's copy holds only in-frame clones and misses some; the assay was immunoSEQ multiplex PCR. The sample shows roughly 1,000,000 clones, 75% to 85% of them seen only once. The source material was memory CD4+ T cells from PBMCs. These receptors originate from a man between 18 and 29 years old in good health. Some clones in this sample may be carry-over from other donors' samples. CDR3s include the opening cysteine and the closing phenylalanine or tryptophan. The D gene is left open where the match is weak. Not all rows give a size; the values are once, few, many and, for expanded clones, a class.

J | D | size | V | CDR3 | DNA
TRBJ2-7 | - | once | TRBV5-4 | CASSLRAGRPYEQYF | TGTGCCAGCAGCTTGAGGGCGGGCAGACCCTACGAGCAGTACTTC
TRBJ1-2 | - | few | TRBV18 | CASSPEPGDGYTF | TGTGCCAGCTCACCCGAGCCGGGGGATGGCTACACCTTC
TRBJ1-1 | - | few | TRBV6-5 | CASSYSVNTEAFF | TGTGCCAGCAGTTACTCGGTGAACACTGAAGCTTTCTTT
TRBJ2-3 | TRBD1 | - | TRBV19 | CASRDRGYTSTDTQYF | TGTGCCAGCCGGGACAGGGGTTATACTAGCACAGATACGCAGTATTTT
TRBJ2-7 | - | - | TRBV2 | CASSADTSYEQYF | TGTGCCAGCAGTGCAGACACCTCCTACGAGCAGTACTTC
TRBJ1-4 | - | - | TRBV30 | CAWSVGQSNEKLFF | TGTGCCTGGAGTGTAGGGCAGTCTAATGAAAAACTGTTTTTT
TRBJ2-1 | - | - | TRBV2 | CASSDFGEQFF | TGTGCCAGCAGCGACTTCGGTGAGCAGTTCTTC
TRBJ2-7 | - | - | TRBV7-9 | CASSMGFSYEQYF | TGTGCCAGCAGCATGGGATTTTCCTACGAGCAGTACTTC
TRBJ2-7 | TRBD1 | few | TRBV14 | CASSHTPYRGKNEQYF | TGTGCCAGCAGCCATACCCCCTACAGGGGGAAGAACGAGCAGTACTTC
TRBJ2-2 | - | - | TRBV7-3 | CASSLRAAPGELFF | TGTGCCAGCAGCTTAAGGGCCGCCCCCGGGGAGCTGTTTTTT
TRBJ2-3 | - | - | TRBV5-1 | CASSSGETDTQYF | TGCGCCAGCAGCTCGGGAGAGACAGATACGCAGTATTTT
TRBJ1-5 | - | - | TRBV7-9 | CASSFNGESNQPQHF | TGTGCCAGCAGCTTCAACGGTGAGAGCAATCAGCCCCAGCATTTT
TRBJ2-1 | - | few | TRBV6-1 | CASSVGGPYNEQFF | TGTGCCAGCAGTGTGGGGGGACCCTACAATGAGCAGTTCTTC
TRBJ2-2 | - | - | TRBV7-2 | CASSLFQFTGELFF | TGTGCCAGCAGCTTATTTCAGTTCACCGGGGAGCTGTTTTTT
TRBJ2-1 | - | - | TRBV10-1 | CASSNGIHNEQFF | TGCGCCAGCAGCAACGGAATCCACAATGAGCAGTTCTTC
TRBJ2-7 | TRBD1 | - | TRBV27 | CASSYRPTGSYEQYF | TGTGCCAGCAGTTACCGCCCGACAGGGTCCTACGAGCAGTACTTC
TRBJ2-7 | TRBD1 | - | TRBV10-3 | CAISDRDRGNYEQYF | TGTGCCATCAGTGACAGGGACAGGGGAAACTACGAGCAGTACTTC
TRBJ1-1 | - | - | TRBV28 | CASSFQGRTEAFF | TGTGCCAGCAGTTTTCAGGGTCGGACTGAAGCTTTCTTT
TRBJ2-7 | - | - | TRBV11-1 | CASSPIQGHEQYF | TGTGCCAGCAGCCCGATACAGGGCCACGAGCAGTACTTC
TRBJ2-1 | TRBD2 | few | TRBV29-1 | CSVEGTSLNEQFF | TGCAGCGTTGAGGGGACTAGCCTCAATGAGCAGTTCTTC
TRBJ2-7 | - | - | TRBV7-9 | CASSYQGLVYEQYF | TGTGCCAGCAGCTACCAGGGTTTGGTCTACGAGCAGTACTTC
TRBJ2-7 | - | - | TRBV19 | CASSMVTYDGLEQYF | TGTGCCAGTAGTATGGTGACATACGATGGCCTCGAGCAGTACTTC
TRBJ2-1 | TRBD2 | - | TRBV7-2 | CASSRLAGVRSYNEQFF | TGTGCCAGCAGCCGTCTAGCGGGAGTCCGATCCTACAATGAGCAGTTCTTC
TRBJ1-2 | - | - | TRBV7-3 | CASSFTGLNYGYTF | TGTGCCAGCAGCTTCACAGGCCTTAACTATGGCTACACCTTC